Described below is a single TCR beta chain sequence and its context. This CDR3 is 19 amino acids long. The germline gives CDR1 SGHTA, CDR2 FQGNSA. V lost 5 bases to trimming and J lost 0 bases; unmatched junction nucleotides: 16. Primers used in a second PCR of about 6 to 12 cycles were a sample-barcoded 5' primer and a J-beta primer mix. One entry per CDR3 protein results from TCRdb running MiXCR on the 5' RACE reads. The sample yields 550,000 to 800,000 distinct CDR3 sequences, around 32% seen once. The data were taken from a study of blood T cells in healthy people across ages. Sample: blood. J is TRBJ1-1 and V is TRBV7-2, with 9 bases matching TRBD1. The receptor was isolated from a woman aged 80 or over in good health. The chain's CDR3 is CASSDYPVGQGVMNTEAFF. CDR3 DNA: TGTGCCAGCAGCGATTACCCTGTGGGACAGGGTGTCATGAACACTGAAGCTTTCTTT.